This entry describes one TCR beta chain. Its antigen is currently not known. No quality values exist for individual bases; no much larger clone is one base distant. The record originates from a study of early T cells in non-severe SARS-CoV-2 infection (dated by TCRdb to the early 2020s). Broadly, across the study: TCR sequencing used bulk RNA from unsorted whole blood, so alpha and beta chains could not be paired. General findings and caveats noted by the study authors: VDJdb matching was skewed toward anti-spike CD8 responses, so virus-specific expansions were likely underestimated and private and CD4 specificities were missed.

The study was a case-control design nested within a healthcare worker cohort in London, UK, with weekly nasopharyngeal swab PCR tests and blood sampling. Between 23 and 31 March 2020, the week of the UK lockdown, healthcare workers were enrolled and then followed up weekly for as long as 16 weeks. The CDR3 covers 16 residues, taking in both the cysteine and the phenylalanine. Only the CDR3 region is kept as DNA, spanning 48 bases read in frame from base 1. Ends trimmed: V by 3 bases, J by 3 bases; bases unmatched to a gene: 4. Via the germline V gene, CDR1 is LGHNT and CDR2 FRNRAP. The library was built by means of 5' RACE. Sequencing was carried out with a NextSeq 500. To correct for sequencing error and PCR bias, the TCR library protocol tagged individual cDNA molecules with unique molecular identifiers. Both TCR alpha and beta chains were sequenced, and tight co-correlation was observed between alpha and beta sequence abundances in each sample. In the authors' own workflow: Decombinator V4 was used to perform V gene, J gene and CDR3 annotation of TCR sequences. TCRs were defined as expanded if a significant change between any two time points was detected under a Poisson model with p below 0.0001. TCR abundances were normalised to the total number of TCRs sequenced per sample and expressed as counts per million. TRAV1-2 paired with TRAJ12, TRAJ20 or TRAJ33 defined MAIT TCRs, while TRAV10 paired with TRAJ18 defined iNKT TCRs. VDJdb, accessed 1 November 2021, was searched for CMV, EBV and SARS-CoV-2 annotated TCRs, excluding TCRs annotated for multiple antigens. The raw public reads went through TCRdb reprocessing: fastp at Q25, MiXCR clone calling, in-frame beta chains kept. Records with the same CDR3 protein are collapsed into one entry carrying the most frequent genes and DNA. The V and J calls were determined by TCRdb, not by the authors. For this sample there are about 50,000 distinct CDR3 sequences; about 10% appear just once. The ten largest account for over 5% of the sample.

This TCR came from an adult who was a healthcare worker with PCR-confirmed SARS-CoV-2 infection or an uninfected control (not recorded which). Rearrangement joined TRBV12-5 to TRBJ2-2, and 10 bases in between align with TRBD2. The sample consisted of whole blood. The nucleotides are TGTGCTAGTGGTTTCTGGACTAGCGGCGACACCGGGGAGCTGTTTTTT. It codes for CASGFWTSGDTGELFF. With the rest looked up from the reference TRBV12-5 and TRBJ2-2 genes rather than sequenced, the full variable domain is DARVTQTPRHKVTEMGQEVTMRCQPILGHNTVFWYRQTMMQGLELLAYFRNRAPLDDSGMPKDRFSAEMPDATLATLKIQPSEPRDSAVYFCASGFWTSGDTGELFFGEGSRLTVL.